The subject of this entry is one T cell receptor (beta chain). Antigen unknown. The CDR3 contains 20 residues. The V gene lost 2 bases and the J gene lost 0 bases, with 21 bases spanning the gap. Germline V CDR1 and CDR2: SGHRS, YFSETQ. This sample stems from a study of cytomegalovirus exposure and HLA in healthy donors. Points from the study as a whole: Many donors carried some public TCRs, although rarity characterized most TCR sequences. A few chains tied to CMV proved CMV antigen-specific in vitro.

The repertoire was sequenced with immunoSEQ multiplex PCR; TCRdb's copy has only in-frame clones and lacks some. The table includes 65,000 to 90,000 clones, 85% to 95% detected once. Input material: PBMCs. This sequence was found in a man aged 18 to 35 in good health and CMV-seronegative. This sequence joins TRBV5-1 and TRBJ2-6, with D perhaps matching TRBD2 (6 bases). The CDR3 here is CASSFRPGGAITSGANVLTF. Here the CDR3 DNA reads TGCGCCAGCAGCTTTCGGCCTGGCGGGGCCATCACCTCTGGGGCCAACGTCCTGACTTTC.